Listed here are 12 T cell receptor beta chains from one sample, sequenced in a study of identical twins. TCRdb re-called the 5' RACE reads through MiXCR, storing one row per CDR3 protein. In the table there are more than 650,000 distinct CDR3 sequences, around 5.7% of which are singletons. The sequencing input was naive T cells sorted from blood. All receptors derive from a man younger than 30 in good health.

This chain uses TRBV6-5 with TRBJ2-7, with TRBD1 matching 9 bases. The CDR3 covers 14 residues. The germline gives CDR1 MNHEY, CDR2 SVGAGI. V was pared by 5 bases and J by 4 bases, with 6 bases of the junction left unmatched. This CDR3 is CASSHRDREYEQYF. DNA of the CDR3: TGTGCCAGCAGTCACCGGGACAGGGAATACGAGCAGTACTTC.

There are many counts of this clonotype. This chain links TRBV29-1 with TRBJ2-3, with 9 bases lining up with TRBD2. Germline loops: CDR1 SQVTM, CDR2 ANQGSEA. Trimming took 4 bases from V and 3 from J; bases not matched to a gene: 5. This CDR3 is built from 14 residues. CDR3 loop: CSVATSGVTDTQYF. Written as DNA, the CDR3 is TGCAGCGTTGCGACTAGCGGAGTAACAGATACGCAGTATTTT.

This clonotype has ten or more counts. The chain links TRBV4-2 to TRBJ2-2; D uncertain. Germline CDR1 reads LGHNA; CDR2 reads YNFKEQ. V gave up 4 bases and J gave up 0 bases, with 6 bases separating them. The CDR3 covers 14 residues. The CDR3 loop reads CASSRDSNTGELFF. CDR3 nucleotides: TGTGCCAGCAGCCGAGACTCGAACACCGGGGAGCTGTTTTTT.

V and J are TRBV5-1 and TRBJ2-2; D not resolved. The CDR3 has 14 residues. The V end lost 3 bases, the J end lost 3 bases, and 9 bases lay between the germline ends. In germline, CDR1 is SGHRS, CDR2 YFSETQ. The CDR3 bases are TGCGCCAGCAGCTCCAGGACCCACACCGGGGAGCTGTTTTTT. Translated, it gives CASSSRTHTGELFF.

This clonotype occurred many times. The chain couples TRBV7-2 to TRBJ1-1; D not certain. CDR1 and CDR2 from the germline V gene are SGHTA and FQGNSA. V was pared by 5 bases and J by 4 bases, with 8 bases between. This CDR3 has 12 amino acids. CDR3 coding DNA: TGTGCCAGCAGCCACCTGGGCACTGAAGCTTTCTTT. It yields the protein CASSHLGTEAFF.

Ten or more counts support this clonotype. This chain connects TRBV6-6 to TRBJ1-1, with no clear D. There are 11 residues in the CDR3. Between the trimmed V and J ends, which lost 7 bases and 5 bases, there was a span of 8 bases. CDR1 is MNHNY and CDR2 is SVGAGI in the germline V gene (reference sequence). For the CDR3, the DNA is TGTGCCAGCAACTTAGGGACTGAAGCTTTCTTT. Translated: CASNLGTEAFF.

This clonotype was found many times. This chain joins TRBV7-9 and TRBJ2-3, with TRBD2 matching 12 bases. The CDR3 has 17 residues. After removal of 4 bases from V and 2 bases from J, the junction contained 7 bases not matched to a gene. CDR1 is SEHNR, CDR2 FQNEAQ, per germline (reference sequence). The CDR3 region is CASSSKASGRATDTQYF. DNA for the CDR3: TGTGCCAGCAGCTCAAAAGCTAGCGGGAGGGCCACAGATACGCAGTATTTT.

CDR3 nucleotides: TGTGCCAGCAGCCAAGATCGGGGCCACGAGCAGTACTTC. Its translation is CASSQDRGHEQYF. This sequence joins TRBV4-2 and TRBJ2-7; D may match TRBD1 or TRBD2 (5 bases each). V dropped 0 bases and J dropped 5 bases, with 8 bases sitting between them. CDR1 LGHNA and CDR2 YNFKEQ come from the germline V gene. This CDR3 has 13 amino acids.

V is TRBV5-6 and J is TRBJ1-1, with D possibly being TRBD1 (5 bases). The germline CDR1 and CDR2 sequences are SGHDT and YYEEEE. The CDR3 has 15 residues. Trimming removed 4 bases from V and 3 bases from J, with 16 bases in between. The CDR3 region is CASSPDSGLYTEAFF. The CDR3, as DNA: TGTGCCAGCAGCCCTGACAGTGGACTTTACACTGAAGCTTTCTTT.

At least ten counts were recorded for this clonotype. This chain links TRBV5-1 with TRBJ2-1; D is unresolved. This CDR3 has 16 amino acids. In germline, CDR1 is SGHRS, CDR2 YFSETQ. V was pared by 2 bases and J by 0 bases, with 12 bases between. The CDR3 region is CASSFPSPSSYNEQFF. CDR3 sequence (DNA): TGCGCCAGCAGCTTCCCTAGTCCGAGCTCCTACAATGAGCAGTTCTTC.

At least ten counts were recorded for this clonotype. The DNA of the CDR3 is TGTGCCAGCAGTTTGAGCGGGGAGTCCTACTTC. It specifies CASSLSGESYF. The chain couples TRBV12-3 or TRBV12-4 to TRBJ2-4; 7 nucleotides line up with TRBD2. This CDR3 comprises 11 residues. V lost 3 bases, J lost 16 bases, and 6 bases stayed unmatched.

This clonotype was recorded many times. The chain couples TRBV7-8 to TRBJ2-3; TRBD1 agrees at 8 bases. The CDR3 loop spans 15 amino acids. J lost 2 bases, V lost 4 bases, and 5 bases had no gene match. CDR1 is SGHVS, CDR2 FQNEAQ, per germline. In nucleotides, the CDR3 is TGTGCCAGCAGCTACGGGGACAGGTTCACAGATACGCAGTATTTT. This translates into CASSYGDRFTDTQYF.